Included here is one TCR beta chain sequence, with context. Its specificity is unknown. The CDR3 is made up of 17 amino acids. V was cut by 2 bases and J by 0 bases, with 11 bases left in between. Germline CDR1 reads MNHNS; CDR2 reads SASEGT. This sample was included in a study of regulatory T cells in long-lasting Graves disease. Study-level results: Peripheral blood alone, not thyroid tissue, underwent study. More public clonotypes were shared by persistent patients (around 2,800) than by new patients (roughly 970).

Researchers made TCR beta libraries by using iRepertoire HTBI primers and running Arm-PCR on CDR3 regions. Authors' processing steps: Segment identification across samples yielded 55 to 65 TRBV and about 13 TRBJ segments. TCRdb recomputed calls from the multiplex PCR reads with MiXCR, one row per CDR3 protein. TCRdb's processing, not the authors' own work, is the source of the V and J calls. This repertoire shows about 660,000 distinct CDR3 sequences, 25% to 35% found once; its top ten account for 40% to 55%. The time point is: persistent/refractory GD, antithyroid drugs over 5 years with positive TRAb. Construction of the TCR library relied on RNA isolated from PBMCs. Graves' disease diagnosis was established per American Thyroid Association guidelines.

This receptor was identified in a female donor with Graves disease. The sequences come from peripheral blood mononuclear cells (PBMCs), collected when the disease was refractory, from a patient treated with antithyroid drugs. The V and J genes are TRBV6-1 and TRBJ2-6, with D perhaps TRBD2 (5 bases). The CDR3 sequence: CASSEREGGSGANVLTF. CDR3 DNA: TGTGCCAGCAGTGAACGAGAGGGCGGCTCTGGGGCCAACGTCCTGACTTTC.